Each of the 28 T cell receptor beta chains below was sequenced from the same sample in a study of blood T cell repertoires in COVID-19. Sequenced by immunoSEQ multiplex PCR; TCRdb stores in-frame clones only, minus some. The sample lists about 200,000 clones; roughly 88% were seen once. Sample: peripheral blood. The receptors here all came from a man aged 50-60 years with COVID-19, enrolled during active disease.

This rearrangement joins TRBV5-1 to TRBJ2-2; tentative D call: TRBD1 (5 bases). The CDR3 consists of 16 residues. The germline V and J ends were trimmed by 3 bases and 0 bases, with 12 bases remaining between them. The germline gives CDR1 SGHRS, CDR2 YFSETQ. The CDR3 loop is CASSSSGLTNTGELFF. DNA of the CDR3: TGCGCCAGCAGCTCCTCAGGGTTAACGAACACCGGGGAGCTGTTTTTT.

V usage is TRBV29-1 and J usage is TRBJ2-7, with 7 bases matching TRBD2. The germline V gene encodes CDR1 SQVTM and CDR2 ANQGSEA. CDR3 length: 13 amino acids. With V trimmed by 5 bases and J by 7 bases, 11 bases remained unmatched. Written as DNA, the CDR3 is TGCAGCGTTTACAGCGGGTCCGGGGGGGAGCAGTACTTC. This encodes CSVYSGSGGEQYF.

The chain couples TRBV5-8 to TRBJ2-2, with D possibly being TRBD1 (5 bases). This CDR3 is 15 amino acids long. CDR1 and CDR2 from the germline V gene are SGHTS and YDEGEE. V lost 4 bases to trimming and J lost 1 base, with 11 bases between them. CDR3 DNA: TGTGCCAGCAGCCACAGGAGAGGGAACACCGGGGAGCTGTTTTTT. Residues: CASSHRRGNTGELFF.

The CDR3 loop is CASGPDPYEQYF. The CDR3 DNA reads as TGTGCCAGCGGGCCAGACCCCTACGAGCAGTACTTC. The genes are TRBV2 and TRBJ2-7; D is uncertain. The CDR3 has 12 residues. V lost 8 bases, J lost 2 bases, and 10 bases lay in between. In germline, CDR1 is SNHLY, CDR2 FYNNEI.

In the case of this clone: Other DNA variants within this sample encode the same CDR3. The rearrangement links TRBV30 to TRBJ2-7; D is undetermined. Trimming took 0 bases from V and 1 from J, leaving 7 bases between them. The CDR3 is 13 amino acids. CDR1 and CDR2 (germline): GTSNPN, SVGIG (reference sequence). Here the CDR3 reads CAWSVGGSYEQYF. For the CDR3, the DNA is TGTGCCTGGAGTGTCGGCGGTTCCTACGAGCAGTACTTC.

J is TRBJ2-3 and V is TRBV9; the D gene is possibly TRBD2 (5 bases). Germline V gene sequence: CDR1 SGDLS, CDR2 YYNGEE. This CDR3 spans 13 amino acids. V was trimmed by 5 bases and J by 4 bases, leaving 11 bases between them. CDR3 DNA sequence: TGTGCCAGCAGTCGGGGTAGCGCAGATACGCAGTATTTT. The encoded protein is CASSRGSADTQYF.

This sequence joins TRBV18 and TRBJ2-1; a weak D match, TRBD1 (6 bases). In germline, CDR1 is KGHSH, CDR2 LQKENI. The CDR3 totals 16 residues. Trimming took 2 bases from V and 9 from J, leaving 20 bases between them. The DNA for the CDR3 is TGTGCCAGCTCACCAGTCCAACGCCTGACAGGTAGTGAGCAGTTCTTC. This encodes CASSPVQRLTGSEQFF.

This chain joins TRBV14 and TRBJ1-4; D possibly corresponds to TRBD1 (5 bases). The CDR3 has 15 amino acids. V was shortened by 2 bases and J by 5 bases, with 12 bases between the two germline ends. Germline-derived CDR1 and CDR2 are SGHDN and FVKESK. The CDR3 coding sequence is TGTGCCAGCAGCCAAAAAAGACAGCCGAATGAAAAACTGTTTTTT. Protein: CASSQKRQPNEKLFF.

V usage is TRBV29-1 and J usage is TRBJ2-7; TRBD1 aligns across 7 bases. The CDR3 has 13 residues. J was trimmed by 0 bases and V by 7 bases; bases with no gene match: 6. Germline CDR1 reads SQVTM; CDR2 reads ANQGSEA. The DNA for the CDR3 is TGCAGCGCTGGACGGGACAGCTCCTACGAGCAGTACTTC. Encoded protein: CSAGRDSSYEQYF.

On this clone itself: Within the sample, other DNA sequences also encode this same CDR3. V is TRBV4-3 and J is TRBJ2-3; 7 bases map to TRBD1. The CDR3 is 16 amino acids. The V and J ends lost 0 bases and 1 base, in that order; junction bases with no gene match: 4. In germline, CDR1 is LGHNA, CDR2 YSLEER. CDR3 residues: CASSQERTGGTDTQYF. The CDR3 DNA follows: TGCGCCAGCAGCCAAGAAAGGACAGGTGGCACAGATACGCAGTATTTT.

J is TRBJ1-5 and V is TRBV7-9; TRBD1 is a possible D gene (6 bases). Trimming stripped 4 bases from V and 3 bases from J, with 16 bases between. The CDR3 spans 16 residues. Germline assignment: CDR1 SEHNR and CDR2 FQNEAQ (reference sequence). The CDR3 bases are TGTGCCAGCAGCTCAGGGGAGATCATGACCAATCAGCCCCAGCATTTT. Its translation: CASSSGEIMTNQPQHF.

V is TRBV30 and J is TRBJ1-2; 7 nucleotides match TRBD1. Germline CDR1 reads GTSNPN; CDR2 reads SVGIG (reference sequence). The CDR3 is made up of 15 amino acids. The V segment lost 4 bases and the J segment 4 bases; nucleotides outside the gene matches: 12. In DNA, the CDR3 is TGTGCCTGGATACGTACAGGGGTAGTGCTCTATGGCTACACCTTC. It codes for CAWIRTGVVLYGYTF.

The chain links TRBV5-1 to TRBJ2-7; the match to TRBD2 covers 9 bases. In germline, CDR1 is SGHRS, CDR2 YFSETQ. The CDR3 is made up of 13 amino acids. J gave up 5 bases and V 2 bases, and 2 bases lay outside the gene matches. CDR3 in amino acids: CASSLSGRNEQYF. In nucleotides, the CDR3 is TGCGCCAGCAGCTTAAGCGGGAGGAACGAGCAGTACTTC. Supplemented by reference TRBV5-1 and TRBJ2-7, the full variable domain reads KAGVTQTPRYLIKTRGQQVTLSCSPISGHRSVSWYQQTPGQGLQFLFEYFSETQRNKGNFPGRFSGRQFSNSRSEMNVSTLELGDSALYLCASSLSGRNEQYFGPGTRLTVT.

This sequence joins TRBV19 and TRBJ1-4; D is undetermined. The V end was cut by 1 base, the J end by 7 bases, with 10 bases between. The CDR3 covers 14 residues. Germline CDR1 is LNHDA and CDR2 is SQIVND (reference sequence). CDR3 sequence reads: CASSIGSVTEKLFF. The CDR3 DNA is TGTGCCAGTAGTATAGGGTCGGTTACTGAAAAACTGTTTTTT.

V usage is TRBV7-2 and J usage is TRBJ1-3, with 7 bases that match TRBD1. V was pared by 2 bases and J by 0 bases, with 7 bases of the junction left unmatched. Germline CDR1 and CDR2: SGHTA and FQGNSA. This CDR3 is 17 amino acids long. CDR3 nucleotides: TGTGCCAGCAGCTTAAGCCCCGACAGGGTCTCTGGAAACACCATATATTTT. It yields the protein CASSLSPDRVSGNTIYF. The full variable domain, in which reference TRBV7-2 and TRBJ1-3 provide the parts outside the CDR3, is GAGVSQSPSNKVTEKGKDVELRCDPISGHTALYWYRQSLGQGLEFLIYFQGNSAPDKSGLPSDRFSAERTGGSVSTLTIQRTQQEDSAVYLCASSLSPDRVSGNTIYFGEGSWLTVV.

The chain combines TRBV5-4 with TRBJ2-7; D may be TRBD1 (6 bases). This CDR3 spans 14 amino acids. With 4 bases removed from V and 2 bases from J, the gap between germline ends came to 13 bases. Germline V gene sequence: CDR1 SGHNT, CDR2 YYREEE (reference sequence). The chain's CDR3 is CASSPGQSPYEQYF. CDR3 in DNA: TGTGCCAGCAGCCCCGGACAGTCCCCCTACGAGCAGTACTTC.

The chain couples TRBV2 to TRBJ1-6; TRBD1 might be the D (5 bases). Trimming pared 3 bases from V and 1 base from J, leaving 7 bases between. The CDR3 is made up of 15 amino acids. Germline V CDR1 and CDR2: SNHLY, FYNNEI. The CDR3 nucleotides read TGTGCCAGCAGTGAGGGGACTTCCTATAATTCACCCCTCCACTTT. Translation gives CASSEGTSYNSPLHF.

This rearrangement joins TRBV27 to TRBJ1-2; perhaps TRBD1 as D (6 bases). Germline V lookup: CDR1 MNHEY, CDR2 SMNVEV (reference sequence). Trimming stripped 3 bases from V and 2 bases from J, with 16 bases between. The CDR3 extends over 16 amino acids. In DNA form, the CDR3 reads TGTGCCAGCAGTTTGGGGGCAGACTTTGAGAACTATGGCTACACCTTC. This gives the protein CASSLGADFENYGYTF.

The V gene is TRBV28, the J gene TRBJ1-5, with a tentative D call TRBD1 (5 bases). Germline CDR1 and CDR2: MDHEN and SYDVKM. The V end was cut by 4 bases, the J end by 9 bases, with 16 bases between. CDR3 length: 14 residues. CDR3 in DNA: TGTGCCAGCAGTTCTGGTATAGAGCAGGGGCCCCAGCATTTT. This sequence encodes CASSSGIEQGPQHF.

The chain links TRBV19 to TRBJ2-2; 8 positions match TRBD1. This CDR3 is built from 14 residues. Germline V gives CDR1 LNHDA, CDR2 SQIVND (reference sequence). Trimming took 6 bases from V and 4 from J; bases not matched to a gene: 4. CDR3 nucleotide sequence: TGTGCCAGTAGGACAGGGGCGGGCACCGGGGAGCTGTTTTTT. As protein: CASRTGAGTGELFF.

The chain employs TRBV6-5 and TRBJ2-2, with D possibly being TRBD2 (5 bases). The CDR3 has 15 amino acids. V gave up 1 base and J gave up 4 bases, with 10 bases separating them. Germline CDR1 reads MNHEY; CDR2 reads SVGAGI. This chain's CDR3 is CASSYFSVATGELFF. The DNA of the CDR3 is TGTGCCAGCAGTTACTTTAGCGTAGCCACCGGGGAGCTGTTTTTT.

This chain joins TRBV2 and TRBJ2-1; D perhaps matches TRBD2 (6 bases). This CDR3 has 16 residues. Germline CDR1 reads SNHLY; CDR2 reads FYNNEI. The V gene lost 6 bases and the J gene lost 10 bases, with 25 bases spanning the gap. For the CDR3, the DNA is TGTGCCAGCAGCCCTAAACGACTAGAATCGGCGAGAGAGCAGTTCTTC. Encoded protein: CASSPKRLESAREQFF.

As regards this clone: Germline is not matched at one junction end, which may reflect a read error. The chain recombines TRBV6-5 with TRBJ2-1; D may be TRBD2 (5 bases). The V gene's germline CDR1 is MNHEY and CDR2 SVGAGI. The CDR3 totals 12 residues. The CDR3 loop reads CASSYSVGDVIF. The CDR3 DNA reads TGTGCCAGCAGTTACTCGGTCGGGGATGTGATCTTC.

V usage is TRBV4-3 and J usage is TRBJ2-2, with TRBD1 as a possible D gene (7 bases). V was cut by 2 bases and J by 3 bases, with 13 bases left in between. The length of the CDR3 is 16 residues. The V gene's germline CDR1 is LGHNA and CDR2 YSLEER. Here the CDR3 reads CASSQQGGRYTGELFF. The CDR3 region has the DNA TGCGCCAGCAGCCAACAGGGGGGTCGGTACACCGGGGAGCTGTTTTTT.

The chain is built from TRBV11-2 and TRBJ2-7; 11 nucleotides match TRBD2. This CDR3 has 16 amino acids. V lost 4 bases, J lost 0 bases, and 5 bases stayed unmatched. The germline gives CDR1 SGHAT, CDR2 FQNNGV. The CDR3 nucleotides are TGTGCCAGCAGCTCATATACTAGCGGGGGCTCCTACGAGCAGTACTTC. Translating gives CASSSYTSGGSYEQYF.

CDR3 protein: CARSLKRRETQYF. The CDR3 DNA sequence: TGTGCCAGAAGCCTTAAGCGTCGAGAGACCCAGTACTTC. This rearrangement joins TRBV5-3 to TRBJ2-5; unclear D gene. TRBV5-3 qualifies as an ORF whose function is uncertain. The CDR3 is made up of 13 amino acids. The V end lost 4 bases, the J end lost 4 bases, and 11 bases lay between the germline ends.

A single count supports this clone. The chain uses TRBV29-1 and TRBJ2-1, with D tentatively TRBD1 (5 bases). Per germline, CDR1 SQVTM and CDR2 ANQGSEA. This CDR3 has 13 residues. V dropped 6 bases and J dropped 2 bases, with 11 bases sitting between them. DNA of the CDR3: TGCAGCGTGGTCAGGGTGACCTACAATGAGCAGTTCTTC. Translated, it gives CSVVRVTYNEQFF.

The V gene is TRBV11-2, the J gene TRBJ1-3, with 10 nucleotides matching TRBD1. Germline CDR1 reads SGHAT; CDR2 reads FQNNGV. This CDR3 region has 15 residues. J was trimmed by 2 bases and V by 3 bases; bases with no gene match: 1. CDR3 amino acids: CASSFGQGAGNTIYF. CDR3 in DNA: TGTGCCAGCAGCTTTGGACAGGGGGCTGGAAACACCATATATTTT.